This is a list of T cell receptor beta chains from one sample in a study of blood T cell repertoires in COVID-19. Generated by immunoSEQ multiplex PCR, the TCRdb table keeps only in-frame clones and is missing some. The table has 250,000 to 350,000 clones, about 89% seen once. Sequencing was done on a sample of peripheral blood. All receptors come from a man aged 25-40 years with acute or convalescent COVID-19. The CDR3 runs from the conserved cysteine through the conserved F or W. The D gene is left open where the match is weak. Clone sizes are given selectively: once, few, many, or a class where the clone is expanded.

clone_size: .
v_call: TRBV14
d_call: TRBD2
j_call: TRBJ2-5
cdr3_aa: CASSQQPGLEGETQYF
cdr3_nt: TGTGCCAGCAGCCAACAACCGGGACTAGAGGGAGAGACCCAGTACTTC

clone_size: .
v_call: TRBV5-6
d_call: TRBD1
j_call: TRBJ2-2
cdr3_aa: CASSFLDRLNTGELFF
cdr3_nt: TGTGCCAGCAGCTTTCTGGACAGGTTGAACACCGGGGAGCTGTTTTTT

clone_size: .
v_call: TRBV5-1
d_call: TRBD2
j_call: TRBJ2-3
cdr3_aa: CASSPGTSGGPTDTQYF
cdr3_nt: TGCGCCAGCAGCCCGGGGACTAGCGGGGGGCCCACAGATACGCAGTATTTT

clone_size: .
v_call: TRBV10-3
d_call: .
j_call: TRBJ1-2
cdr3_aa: CAIWTATNYGYTF
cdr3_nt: TGTGCCATCTGGACAGCAACTAACTATGGCTACACCTTC

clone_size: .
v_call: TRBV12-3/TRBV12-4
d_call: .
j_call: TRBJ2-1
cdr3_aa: CASSFQSYNEQFF
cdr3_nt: TGTGCCAGCAGTTTCCAGTCCTACAATGAGCAGTTCTTC

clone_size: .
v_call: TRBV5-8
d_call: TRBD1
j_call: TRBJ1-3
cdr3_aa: CASSVQGYSGNTIYF
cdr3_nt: TGTGCCAGCAGCGTACAGGGGTACTCTGGAAACACCATATATTTT

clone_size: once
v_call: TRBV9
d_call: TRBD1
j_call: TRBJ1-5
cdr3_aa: CASRGTGGIQPQHF
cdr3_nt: TGTGCCAGCAGGGGGACAGGGGGAATTCAGCCCCAGCATTTT

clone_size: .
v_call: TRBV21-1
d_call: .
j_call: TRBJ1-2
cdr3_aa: CASSKVFQLSF
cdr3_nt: TGTGCCAGCAGCAAAGTTTTTCAGTTGTCCTTC

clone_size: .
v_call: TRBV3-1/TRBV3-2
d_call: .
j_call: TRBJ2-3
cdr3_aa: CASSHIQVDTQYF
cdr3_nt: TGTGCCAGCAGCCACATACAGGTCGATACGCAGTATTTT

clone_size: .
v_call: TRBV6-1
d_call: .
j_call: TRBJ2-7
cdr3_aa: CASSEQQGPHEQYF
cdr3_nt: TGTGCCAGCAGTGAACAACAGGGCCCCCACGAGCAGTACTTC

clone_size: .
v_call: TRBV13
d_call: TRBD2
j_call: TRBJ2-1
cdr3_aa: CASSPRLAPEQFF
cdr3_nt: TGTGCCAGCAGCCCGAGACTAGCTCCTGAGCAGTTCTTC

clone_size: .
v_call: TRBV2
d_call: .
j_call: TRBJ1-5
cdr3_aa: CASSEQGNQPQHF
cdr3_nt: TGTGCCAGCAGTGAACAGGGGAATCAGCCCCAGCATTTT

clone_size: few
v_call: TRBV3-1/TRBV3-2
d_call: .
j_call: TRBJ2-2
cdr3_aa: CASSQDLSPRAGELFF
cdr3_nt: TGTGCCAGCAGCCAAGATCTCTCTCCCCGGGCCGGGGAGCTGTTTTTT

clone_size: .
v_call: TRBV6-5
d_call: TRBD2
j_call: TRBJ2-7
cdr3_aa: CASSWGEGLYEQYF
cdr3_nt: TGTGCCAGCAGTTGGGGGGAGGGGCTCTACGAGCAGTACTTC

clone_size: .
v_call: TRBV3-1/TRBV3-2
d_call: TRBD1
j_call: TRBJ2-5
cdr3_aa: CASRRATGPQETQYF
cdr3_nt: TGTGCCAGCAGACGGGCGACAGGGCCCCAAGAGACCCAGTACTTC

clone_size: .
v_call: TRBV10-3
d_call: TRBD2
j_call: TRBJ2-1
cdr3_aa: CAIRSSSGAYNEQFF
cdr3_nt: TGTGCCATCAGGAGTTCTAGCGGGGCCTACAATGAGCAGTTCTTC

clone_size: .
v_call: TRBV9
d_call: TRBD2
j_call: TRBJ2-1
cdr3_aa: CASSAIGTINEQFF
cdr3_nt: TGTGCCAGCAGCGCGATCGGGACTATCAATGAGCAGTTCTTC

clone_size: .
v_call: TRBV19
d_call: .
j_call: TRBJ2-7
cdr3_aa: CASRRGQRTSYEQYF
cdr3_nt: TGTGCCAGTCGCCGAGGACAACGAACATCCTACGAGCAGTACTTC

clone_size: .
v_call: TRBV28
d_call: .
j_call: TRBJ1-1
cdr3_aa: CASSFQRQEAFF
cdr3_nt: TGTGCCAGCAGTTTTCAAAGACAGGAAGCTTTCTTT

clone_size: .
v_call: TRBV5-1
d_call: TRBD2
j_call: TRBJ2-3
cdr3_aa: CASSLRLAYSTDTQYF
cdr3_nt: TGCGCCAGCAGCTTACGACTAGCGTATAGCACAGATACGCAGTATTTT

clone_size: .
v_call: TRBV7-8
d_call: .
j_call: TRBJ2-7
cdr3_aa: CASGPFTGSDEQYF
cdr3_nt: TGTGCCAGCGGACCCTTTACAGGTTCCGACGAGCAGTACTTC

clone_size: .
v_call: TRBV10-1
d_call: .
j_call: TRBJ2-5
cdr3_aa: CASRRTPRETQYF
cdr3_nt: TGCGCCAGCCGGAGGACCCCCCGAGAGACCCAGTACTTC

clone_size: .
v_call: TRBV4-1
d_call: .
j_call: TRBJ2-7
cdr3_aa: CASSQESQYYEQYF
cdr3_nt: TGCGCCAGCAGCCAAGAATCCCAGTATTACGAGCAGTACTTC

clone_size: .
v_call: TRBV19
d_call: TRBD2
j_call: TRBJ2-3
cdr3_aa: CASRPGRTSGRAVRADTQYF
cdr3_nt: TGTGCCAGTAGGCCTGGGAGGACTAGCGGGAGGGCCGTTCGCGCAGATACGCAGTATTTT

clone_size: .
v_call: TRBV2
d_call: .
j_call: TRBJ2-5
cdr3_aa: CASRGTYQETQYF
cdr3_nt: TGTGCCAGCCGGGGTACATACCAAGAGACCCAGTACTTC

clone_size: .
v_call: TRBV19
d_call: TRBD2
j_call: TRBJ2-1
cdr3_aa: CASSILGLAGSYNEQFF
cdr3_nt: TGTGCCAGTAGTATCCTTGGACTAGCAGGCTCCTACAATGAGCAGTTCTTC

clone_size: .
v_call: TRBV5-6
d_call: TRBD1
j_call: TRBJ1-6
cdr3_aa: CASSPGQVNSPLHF
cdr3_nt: TGTGCCAGCAGCCCCGGACAGGTTAATTCACCCCTCCACTTT

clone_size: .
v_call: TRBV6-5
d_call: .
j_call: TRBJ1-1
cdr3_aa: CASSSLGIEAFF
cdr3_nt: TGTGCCAGCAGTTCCCTGGGCATTGAAGCTTTCTTT

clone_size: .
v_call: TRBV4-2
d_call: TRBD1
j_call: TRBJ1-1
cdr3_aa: CASSQGDRVIEAFF
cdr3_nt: TGTGCCAGCAGCCAAGGGGACAGGGTAATTGAAGCTTTCTTT